This T cell receptor (beta chain) came from a study of shared clonotypes between healthy human individuals. Regarding the study as a whole: What limited the represented genetic and exposure-history diversity was the small number of donors.

In regard to this clone: The target antigen is unknown.

The germline V and J ends were trimmed by 7 bases and 3 bases, with 9 bases remaining between them. CDR3 length: 12 amino acids. The germline CDR1 and CDR2 sequences are MNHEY and SMNVEV (reference sequence). Libraries were prepared by immunoSEQ multiplex PCR; TCRdb keeps only in-frame clonotypes and omits some of them. The sample lists about 1.1 million clones, approximately 75% seen once, with 0.85% to 1% in the top ten. The TCR comes from a man younger than 35 in good health. Some clones in this sample may be carry-over from other donors' samples. The chain carries TRBV27 and TRBJ1-2; D is perhaps TRBD1 (6 bases). The sample taken for sequencing was memory CD4+ T cells from PBMCs. As for subset: CD45RA-negative fraction. The CDR3 region is CASTGDHYGYTF. CDR3 bases: TGTGCCAGCACAGGGGATCACTATGGCTACACCTTC.